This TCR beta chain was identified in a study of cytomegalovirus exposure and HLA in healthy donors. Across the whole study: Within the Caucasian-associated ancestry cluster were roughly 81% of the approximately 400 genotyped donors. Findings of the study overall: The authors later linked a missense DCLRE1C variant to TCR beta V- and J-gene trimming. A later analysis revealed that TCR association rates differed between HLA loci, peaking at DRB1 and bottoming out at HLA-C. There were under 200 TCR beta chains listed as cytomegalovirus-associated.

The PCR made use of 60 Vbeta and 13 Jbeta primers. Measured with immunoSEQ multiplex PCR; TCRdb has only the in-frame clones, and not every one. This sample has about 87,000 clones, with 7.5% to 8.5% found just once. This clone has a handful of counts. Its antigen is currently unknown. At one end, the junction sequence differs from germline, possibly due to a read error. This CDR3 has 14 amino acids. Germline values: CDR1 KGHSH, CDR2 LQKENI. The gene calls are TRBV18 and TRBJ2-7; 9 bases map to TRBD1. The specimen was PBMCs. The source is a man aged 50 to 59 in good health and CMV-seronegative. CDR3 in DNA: TGTGCCAGCTCACCGGGACAGGGACCCTACGGGCAGTACTTC. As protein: CASSPGQGPYGQYF.